What follows are 5 T cell receptor beta chains derived from one specimen sequenced in a study of T cell responses to AZD1222 COVID-19 vaccine. TCRdb's table, derived via immunoSEQ multiplex PCR, lists solely in-frame clones and lacks some. Here the sample spans roughly 100,000 clones, approximately 89% being singletons. Specimen: peripheral blood, collected 28 days after the second AZD1222 dose. These receptors all come from an adult who received the AZD1222 COVID-19 vaccine.

The chain joins TRBV19 to TRBJ1-4; TRBD1 matches at 7 bases. Looked up from germline, CDR1 is LNHDA and CDR2 is SQIVND (reference sequence). The CDR3 contains 15 residues. V trimming: 4 bases; J trimming: 7 bases; junction bases outside the gene matches: 9. CDR3 sequence (DNA): TGTGCCAGTAGTACGACAGGGACGCGAGGTGAAAAACTGTTTTTT. This codes for CASSTTGTRGEKLFF.

V is TRBV5-1 and J is TRBJ2-5; D perhaps matches TRBD2 (6 bases). Germline V gene lookup returns CDR1 SGHRS and CDR2 YFSETQ. V was pared by 0 bases and J by 4 bases, with 10 bases between. The CDR3 contains 14 residues. The CDR3 loop is CASSLGGLSETQYF. The CDR3 DNA is TGCGCCAGCAGCTTGGGGGGACTTTCAGAGACCCAGTACTTC. The full variable domain, completed using reference TRBV5-1 and TRBJ2-5, is KAGVTQTPRYLIKTRGQQVTLSCSPISGHRSVSWYQQTPGQGLQFLFEYFSETQRNKGNFPGRFSGRQFSNSRSEMNVSTLELGDSALYLCASSLGGLSETQYFGPGTRLLVL.

This clone was observed once. This rearrangement joins TRBV11-2 to TRBJ1-1; D is unclear. Trimming took off 1 base at V and 2 bases at J, with 11 bases between the two ends. The germline V gene encodes CDR1 SGHAT and CDR2 FQNNGV. The CDR3 length is 15 residues. The CDR3 region is CASSLAITSNTEAFF. In DNA, the CDR3 is TGTGCCAGCAGCTTAGCTATAACTTCAAACACTGAAGCTTTCTTT.

This clone was seen a single time. This chain connects TRBV5-4 to TRBJ1-3; D is uncertain. The V gene lost 2 bases and the J gene lost 0 bases, with 15 bases spanning the gap. CDR1 is SGHNT, CDR2 YYREEE, per germline (reference sequence). The CDR3 extends over 17 amino acids. Here the CDR3 reads CASSFLPNPSSGNTIYF. The CDR3 DNA sequence: TGTGCCAGCAGCTTCCTACCAAACCCGAGCTCTGGAAACACCATATATTTT.

The chain links TRBV7-9 to TRBJ1-1, with a possible D match to TRBD1 (5 bases). V was pared by 1 base and J by 4 bases, with 7 bases between. CDR1 SEHNR and CDR2 FQNEAQ come from the germline V gene (reference sequence). CDR3 length: 13 amino acids. In DNA, the CDR3 is TGTGCCAGCAGCTTAGGGGGGGGCACTGAAGCTTTCTTT. Translated, it gives CASSLGGGTEAFF.